This TCR beta chain was found in a study of cytomegalovirus exposure and HLA in healthy donors. Using immunoSEQ multiplex PCR, the repertoire was profiled, and TCRdb retains in-frame clones only, with some absent. The profile covers about 260,000 clones, with less than 95% appearing a single time and just over 3% taken by the ten largest. Germline CDR1 is SGHAT and CDR2 is FQNNGV. The CDR3 length is 11 residues. V lost 5 bases and J 9 bases, leaving 10 bases between the germline ends. This clone was seen a few times. The sequenced sample consisted of PBMCs. J is TRBJ2-5 and V is TRBV11-2; D call uncertain. This clonotype originated in a woman between 25 and 40 years old in good health and CMV-seronegative. In DNA form, the CDR3 reads TGTGCCAGCAGCGCGCTTGGGGCCCAGTACTTC. Translation gives CASSALGAQYF.